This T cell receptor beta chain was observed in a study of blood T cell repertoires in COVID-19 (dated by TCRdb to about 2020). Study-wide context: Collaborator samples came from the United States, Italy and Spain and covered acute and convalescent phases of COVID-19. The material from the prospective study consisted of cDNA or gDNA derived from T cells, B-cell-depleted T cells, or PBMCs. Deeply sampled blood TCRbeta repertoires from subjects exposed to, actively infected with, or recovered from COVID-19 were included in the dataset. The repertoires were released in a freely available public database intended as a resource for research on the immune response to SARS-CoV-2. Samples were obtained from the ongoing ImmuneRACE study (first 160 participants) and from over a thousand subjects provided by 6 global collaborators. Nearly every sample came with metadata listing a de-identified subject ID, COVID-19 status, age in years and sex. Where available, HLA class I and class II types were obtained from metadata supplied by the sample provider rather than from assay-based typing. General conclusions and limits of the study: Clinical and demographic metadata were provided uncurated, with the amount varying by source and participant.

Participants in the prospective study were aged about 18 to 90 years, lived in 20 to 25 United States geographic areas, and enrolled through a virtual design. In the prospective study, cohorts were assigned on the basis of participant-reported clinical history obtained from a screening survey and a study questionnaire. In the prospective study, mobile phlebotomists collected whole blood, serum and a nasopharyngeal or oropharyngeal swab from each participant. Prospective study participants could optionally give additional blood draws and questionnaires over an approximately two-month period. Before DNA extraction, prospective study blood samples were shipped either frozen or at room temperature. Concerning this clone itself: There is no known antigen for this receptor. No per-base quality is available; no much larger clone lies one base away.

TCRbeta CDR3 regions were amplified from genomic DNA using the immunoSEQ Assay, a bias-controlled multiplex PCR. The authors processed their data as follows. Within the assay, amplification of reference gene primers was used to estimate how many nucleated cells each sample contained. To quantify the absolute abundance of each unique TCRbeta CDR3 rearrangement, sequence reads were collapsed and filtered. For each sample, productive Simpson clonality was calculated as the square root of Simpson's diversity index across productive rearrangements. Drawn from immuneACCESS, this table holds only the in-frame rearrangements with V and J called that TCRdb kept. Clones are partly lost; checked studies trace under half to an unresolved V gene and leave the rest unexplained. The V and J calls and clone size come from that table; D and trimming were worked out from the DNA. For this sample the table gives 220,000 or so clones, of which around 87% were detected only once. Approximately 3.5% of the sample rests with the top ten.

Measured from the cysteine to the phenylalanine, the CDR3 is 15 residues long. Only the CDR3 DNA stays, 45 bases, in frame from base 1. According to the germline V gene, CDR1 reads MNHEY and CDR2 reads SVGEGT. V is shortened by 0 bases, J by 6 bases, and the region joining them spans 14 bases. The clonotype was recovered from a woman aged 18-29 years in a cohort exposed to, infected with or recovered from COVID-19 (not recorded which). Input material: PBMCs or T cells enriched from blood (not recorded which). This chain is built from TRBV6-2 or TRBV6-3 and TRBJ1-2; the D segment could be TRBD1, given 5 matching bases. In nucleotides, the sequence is TGTGCCAGCAGTTACTCGACGGCAGGGTTTGATGGCTACACCTTC. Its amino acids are CASSYSTAGFDGYTF.